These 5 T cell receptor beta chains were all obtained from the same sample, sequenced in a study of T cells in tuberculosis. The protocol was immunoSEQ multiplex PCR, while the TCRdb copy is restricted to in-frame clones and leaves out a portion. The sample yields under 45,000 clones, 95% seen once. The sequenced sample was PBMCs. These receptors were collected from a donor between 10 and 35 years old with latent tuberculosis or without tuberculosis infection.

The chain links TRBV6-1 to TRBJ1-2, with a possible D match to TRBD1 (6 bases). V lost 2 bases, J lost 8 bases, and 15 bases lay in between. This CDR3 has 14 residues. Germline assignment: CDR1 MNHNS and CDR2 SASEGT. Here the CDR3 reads CASSEIGQFRGYTF. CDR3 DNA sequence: TGTGCCAGCAGTGAAATAGGACAGTTTAGGGGCTACACCTTC.

The CDR3: CASSIGQPGELFF. The CDR3 nucleotides read TGTGCCAGTAGTATAGGACAGCCCGGGGAGCTGTTTTTT. This chain connects TRBV19 to TRBJ2-2, with a weak D call TRBD1 (5 bases). This CDR3 has 13 amino acids. The germline gives CDR1 LNHDA, CDR2 SQIVND (reference sequence). Between the trimmed V and J ends, which lost 1 base and 6 bases, there was a span of 6 bases. Using reference TRBV19 and TRBJ2-2 for the parts outside the CDR3, the full variable domain is DGGITQSPKYLFRKEGQNVTLSCEQNLNHDAMYWYRQDPGQGLRLIYYSQIVNDFQKGDIAEGYSVSREKKESFPLTVTSAQKNPTAFYLCASSIGQPGELFFGEGSRLTVL.

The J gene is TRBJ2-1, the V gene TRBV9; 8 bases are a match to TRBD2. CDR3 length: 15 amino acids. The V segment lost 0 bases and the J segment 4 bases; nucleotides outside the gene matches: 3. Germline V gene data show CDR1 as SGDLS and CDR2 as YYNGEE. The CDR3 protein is CASSVVSGAYNEQFF. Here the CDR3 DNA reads TGTGCCAGCAGCGTAGTTAGCGGGGCGTACAATGAGCAGTTCTTC.

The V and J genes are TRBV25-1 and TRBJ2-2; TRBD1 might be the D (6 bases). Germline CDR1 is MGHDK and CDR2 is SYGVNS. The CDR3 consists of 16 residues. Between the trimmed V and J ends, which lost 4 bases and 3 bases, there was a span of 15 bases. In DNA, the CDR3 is TGTGCCAGCAGTGCAGGAGTTACAGGGTACACCGGGGAGCTGTTTTTT. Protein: CASSAGVTGYTGELFF.

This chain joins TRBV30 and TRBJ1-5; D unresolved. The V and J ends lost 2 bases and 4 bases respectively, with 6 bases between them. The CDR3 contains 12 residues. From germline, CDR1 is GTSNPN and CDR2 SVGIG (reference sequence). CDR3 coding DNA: TGTGCCTGGAGTATATATAATCAGCCCCAGCATTTT. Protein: CAWSIYNQPQHF.